The sequence of this TCR beta chain was determined in a study of cytomegalovirus exposure and HLA in healthy donors. The length of the CDR3 is 12 residues. The germline V and J ends were trimmed by 4 bases and 2 bases, with 8 bases remaining between them. In germline, CDR1 is SQVTM, CDR2 ANQGSEA. Regarding this clone: The target antigen is unknown.

Both 60 Vbeta primers and 13 Jbeta primers went into the PCR. Some clones are missing from TCRdb's copy, which holds only in-frame ones; the method was immunoSEQ multiplex PCR. This table holds approximately 110,000 clones, 13% to 15% found once. General study findings and limits: Solely CMV serostatus was available to characterize immune exposure. The study designated roughly 160 TCR beta chains cytomegalovirus-associated. According to a later analysis, most TCR beta chains associated with CMV appeared HLA-restricted.

The TCR sequence derives from a female donor in good health and CMV-seronegative. The rearrangement links TRBV29-1 to TRBJ2-5; D gene unclear. Sample: PBMCs. The CDR3 DNA reads as TGCAGCGTTGCGGTCTTACAAGAGACCCAGTACTTC. Protein: CSVAVLQETQYF.